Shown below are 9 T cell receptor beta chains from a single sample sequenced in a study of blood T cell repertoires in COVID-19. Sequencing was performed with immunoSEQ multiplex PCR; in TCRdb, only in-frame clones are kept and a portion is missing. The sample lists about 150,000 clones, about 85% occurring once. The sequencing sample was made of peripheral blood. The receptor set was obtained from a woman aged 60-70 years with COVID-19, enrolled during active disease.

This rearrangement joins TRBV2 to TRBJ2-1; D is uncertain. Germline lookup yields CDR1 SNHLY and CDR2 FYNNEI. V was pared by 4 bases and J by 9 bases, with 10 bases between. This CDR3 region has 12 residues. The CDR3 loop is CASSAAVREQFF. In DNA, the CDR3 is TGTGCCAGCAGTGCTGCAGTTCGTGAGCAGTTCTTC. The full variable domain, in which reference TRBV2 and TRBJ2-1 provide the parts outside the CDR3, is EPEVTQTPSHQVTQMGQEVILRCVPISNHLYFYWYRQILGQKVEFLVSFYNNEISEKSEIFDDQFSVERPDGSNFTLKIRSTKLEDSAMYFCASSAAVREQFFGPGTRLTVL.

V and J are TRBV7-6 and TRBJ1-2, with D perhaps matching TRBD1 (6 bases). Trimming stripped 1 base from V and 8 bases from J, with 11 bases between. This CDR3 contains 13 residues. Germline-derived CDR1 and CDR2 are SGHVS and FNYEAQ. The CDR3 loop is CASSLGGGNGYTF. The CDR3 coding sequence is TGTGCCAGCAGCTTAGGAGGGGGTAACGGCTACACCTTC.

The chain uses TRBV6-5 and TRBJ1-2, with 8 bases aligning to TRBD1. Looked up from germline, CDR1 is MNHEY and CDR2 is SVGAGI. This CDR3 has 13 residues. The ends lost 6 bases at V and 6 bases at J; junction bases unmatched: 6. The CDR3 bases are TGTGCCAGCAGATACAGGGGGAGCGATGGCTACACCTTC. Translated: CASRYRGSDGYTF.

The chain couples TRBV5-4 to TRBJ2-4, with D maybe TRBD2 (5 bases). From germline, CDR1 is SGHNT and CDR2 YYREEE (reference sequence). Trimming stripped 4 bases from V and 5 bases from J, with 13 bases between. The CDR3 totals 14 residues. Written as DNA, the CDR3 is TGTGCCAGCAGCCCCAGGAGCGGCCAAAACATTCAGTACTTC. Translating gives CASSPRSGQNIQYF.

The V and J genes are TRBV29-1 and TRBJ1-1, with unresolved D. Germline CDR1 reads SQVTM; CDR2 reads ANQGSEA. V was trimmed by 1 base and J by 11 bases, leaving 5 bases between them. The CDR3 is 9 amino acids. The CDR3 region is CSVEGEAFF. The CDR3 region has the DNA TGCAGCGTTGAAGGGGAGGCTTTCTTT.

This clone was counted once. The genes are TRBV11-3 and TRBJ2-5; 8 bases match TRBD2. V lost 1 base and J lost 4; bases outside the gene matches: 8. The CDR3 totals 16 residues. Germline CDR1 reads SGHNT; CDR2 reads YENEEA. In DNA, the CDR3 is TGTGCCAGCAGCTTAGGAAAGGGACTAGTGGGAGAGACCCAGTACTTC. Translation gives CASSLGKGLVGETQYF.

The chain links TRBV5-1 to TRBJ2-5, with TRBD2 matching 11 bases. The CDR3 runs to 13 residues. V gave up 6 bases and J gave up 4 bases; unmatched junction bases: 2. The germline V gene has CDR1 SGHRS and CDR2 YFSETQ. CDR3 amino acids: CASKLAGVETQYF. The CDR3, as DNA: TGCGCCAGCAAACTAGCGGGAGTAGAGACCCAGTACTTC.

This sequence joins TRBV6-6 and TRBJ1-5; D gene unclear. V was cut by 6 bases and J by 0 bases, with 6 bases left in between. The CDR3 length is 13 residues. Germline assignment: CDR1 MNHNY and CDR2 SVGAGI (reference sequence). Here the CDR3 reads CASRPNSNQPQHF. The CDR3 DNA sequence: TGTGCCAGCAGACCTAATAGCAATCAGCCCCAGCATTTT.

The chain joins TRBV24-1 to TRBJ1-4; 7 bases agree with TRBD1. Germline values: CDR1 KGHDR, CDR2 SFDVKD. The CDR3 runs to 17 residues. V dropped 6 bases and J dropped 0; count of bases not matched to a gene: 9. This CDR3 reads CATSSGRDSATNEKLFF. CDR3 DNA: TGTGCCACCAGTTCCGGCCGGGACAGTGCAACTAATGAAAAACTGTTTTTT.